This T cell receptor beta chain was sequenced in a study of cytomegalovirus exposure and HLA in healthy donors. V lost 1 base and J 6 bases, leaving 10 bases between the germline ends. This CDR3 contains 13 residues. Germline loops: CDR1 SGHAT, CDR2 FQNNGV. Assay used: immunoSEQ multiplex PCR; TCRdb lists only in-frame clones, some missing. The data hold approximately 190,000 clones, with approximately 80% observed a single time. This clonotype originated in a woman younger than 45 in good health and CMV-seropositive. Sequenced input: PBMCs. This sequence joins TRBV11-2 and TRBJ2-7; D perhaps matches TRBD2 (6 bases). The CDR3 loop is CASSLAGVVEQYF. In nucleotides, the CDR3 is TGTGCCAGCAGCTTAGCGGGAGTGGTCGAGCAGTACTTC.